This TCR beta chain derives from a study of CD8 T cells in ankylosing spondylitis. The CDR3 totals 13 residues. The germline V and J ends were trimmed by 5 bases and 2 bases, with 5 bases remaining between them. Germline V gene data show CDR1 as KGHDR and CDR2 as SFDVKD. As the method for making TCR beta libraries, quantitative 5'-RACE with molecular barcodes was used. TCRdb reprocessed the 5' RACE reads with MiXCR, giving one entry per CDR3 protein. This table has about 240,000 distinct CDR3 sequences, over 8.5% appearing once. This clonotype appeared many times. The receptor was derived from a male donor with ankylosing spondylitis or in good health (not recorded which). V usage is TRBV24-1 and J usage is TRBJ2-2; D remains ambiguous. Material for sequencing was blood, either unsorted or a sorted T cell fraction (not recorded which). The CDR3 DNA follows: TGTGCCACCAGTGCCGCCAACACCGGGGAGCTGTTTTTT. Translation gives CATSAANTGELFF.